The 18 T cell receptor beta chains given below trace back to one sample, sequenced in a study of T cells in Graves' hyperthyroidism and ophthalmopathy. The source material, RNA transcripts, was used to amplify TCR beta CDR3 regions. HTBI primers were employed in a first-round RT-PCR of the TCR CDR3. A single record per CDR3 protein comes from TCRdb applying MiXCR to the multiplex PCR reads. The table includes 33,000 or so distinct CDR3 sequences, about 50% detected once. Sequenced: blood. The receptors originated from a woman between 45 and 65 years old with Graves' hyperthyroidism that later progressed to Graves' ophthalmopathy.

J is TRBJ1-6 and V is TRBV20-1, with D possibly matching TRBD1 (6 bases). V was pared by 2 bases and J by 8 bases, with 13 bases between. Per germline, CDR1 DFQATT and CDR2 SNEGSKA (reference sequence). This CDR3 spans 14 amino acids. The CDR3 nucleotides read TGCAGTGCTAGACCATACCAGGGGTATTCACCCCTCCACTTT. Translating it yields CSARPYQGYSPLHF.

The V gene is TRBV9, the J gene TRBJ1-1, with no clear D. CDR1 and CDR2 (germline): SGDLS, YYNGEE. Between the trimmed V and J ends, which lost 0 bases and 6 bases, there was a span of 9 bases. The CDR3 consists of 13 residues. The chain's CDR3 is CASSVVGSAEAFF. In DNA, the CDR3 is TGTGCCAGCAGCGTAGTAGGGAGCGCTGAAGCTTTCTTT.

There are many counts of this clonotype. The CDR3 here is CASSDRGSGANVLTF. The CDR3, as DNA: TGTGCCAGCAGCGACCGGGGATCTGGGGCCAACGTCCTGACTTTC. This rearrangement joins TRBV13 to TRBJ2-6; D perhaps matches TRBD2 (5 bases). Trimming cost V 5 bases and J 1 base, with 9 bases left between them. CDR3 length: 15 amino acids. The germline gives CDR1 PRHDT, CDR2 FYEKMQ (reference sequence).

The CDR3 here is CASSKDYEQYF. The CDR3 DNA reads as TGTGCCAGCAGCAAGGACTACGAGCAGTACTTC. This chain joins TRBV12-3 or TRBV12-4 and TRBJ2-7, with no clear D. V lost 6 bases and J 3 bases, leaving 6 bases between the germline ends. This CDR3 has 11 residues.

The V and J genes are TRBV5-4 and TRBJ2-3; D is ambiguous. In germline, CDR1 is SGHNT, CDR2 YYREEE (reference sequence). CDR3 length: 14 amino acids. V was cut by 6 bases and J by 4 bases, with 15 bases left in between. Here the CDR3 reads CASNTRLAPDTQYF. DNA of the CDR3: TGTGCCAGCAACACCCGACTTGCTCCAGATACGCAGTATTTT.

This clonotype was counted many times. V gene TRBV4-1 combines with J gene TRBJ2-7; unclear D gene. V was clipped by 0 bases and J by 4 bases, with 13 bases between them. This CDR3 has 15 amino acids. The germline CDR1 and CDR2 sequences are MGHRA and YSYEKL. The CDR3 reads CASSQDSWSGYEQYF. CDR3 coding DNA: TGCGCCAGCAGCCAAGATAGTTGGTCCGGGTACGAGCAGTACTTC.

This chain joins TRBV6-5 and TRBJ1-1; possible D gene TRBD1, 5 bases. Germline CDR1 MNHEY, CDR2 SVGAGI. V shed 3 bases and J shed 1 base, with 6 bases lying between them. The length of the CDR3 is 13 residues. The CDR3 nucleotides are TGTGCCAGCAGTTATGGGGGGAACACTGAAGCTTTCTTT. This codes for CASSYGGNTEAFF.

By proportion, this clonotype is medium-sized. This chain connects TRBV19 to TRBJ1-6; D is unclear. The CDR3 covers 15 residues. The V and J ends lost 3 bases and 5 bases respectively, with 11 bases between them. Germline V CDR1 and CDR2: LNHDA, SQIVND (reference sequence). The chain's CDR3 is CASSMMGDHNSPLHF. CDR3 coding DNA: TGTGCCAGTAGTATGATGGGAGATCATAATTCACCCCTCCACTTT.

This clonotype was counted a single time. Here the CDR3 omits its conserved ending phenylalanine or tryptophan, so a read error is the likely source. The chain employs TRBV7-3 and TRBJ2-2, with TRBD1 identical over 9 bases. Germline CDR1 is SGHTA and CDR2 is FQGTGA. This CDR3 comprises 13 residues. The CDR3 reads CASRQGGPGELFI. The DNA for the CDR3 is TGCGCCAGCCGACAGGGGGGGCCCGGGGAGCTGTTTATT.

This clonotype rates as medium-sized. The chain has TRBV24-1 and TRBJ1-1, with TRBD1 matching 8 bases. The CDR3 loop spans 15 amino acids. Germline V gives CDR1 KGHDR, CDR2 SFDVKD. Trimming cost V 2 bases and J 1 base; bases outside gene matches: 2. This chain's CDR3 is CATSDSGTGNTEAFF. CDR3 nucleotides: TGTGCCACCAGTGATTCGGGGACAGGGAACACTGAAGCTTTCTTT.

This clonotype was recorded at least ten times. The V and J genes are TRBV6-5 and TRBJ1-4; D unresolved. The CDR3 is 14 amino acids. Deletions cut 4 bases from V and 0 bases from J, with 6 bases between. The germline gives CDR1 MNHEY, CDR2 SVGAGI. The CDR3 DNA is TGTGCCAGCAGTTCTCTAGCAACTAATGAAAAACTGTTTTTT. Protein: CASSSLATNEKLFF.

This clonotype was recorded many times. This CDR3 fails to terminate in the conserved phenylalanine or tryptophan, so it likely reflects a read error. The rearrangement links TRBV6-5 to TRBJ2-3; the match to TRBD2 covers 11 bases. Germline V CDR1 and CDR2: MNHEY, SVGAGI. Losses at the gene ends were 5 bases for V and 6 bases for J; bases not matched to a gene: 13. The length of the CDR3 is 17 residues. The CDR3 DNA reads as TGTGCCAGCAGTACCTCGGGACTAGCGGCAGCCCGTGATACGCAGTATCTT. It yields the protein CASSTSGLAAARDTQYL.

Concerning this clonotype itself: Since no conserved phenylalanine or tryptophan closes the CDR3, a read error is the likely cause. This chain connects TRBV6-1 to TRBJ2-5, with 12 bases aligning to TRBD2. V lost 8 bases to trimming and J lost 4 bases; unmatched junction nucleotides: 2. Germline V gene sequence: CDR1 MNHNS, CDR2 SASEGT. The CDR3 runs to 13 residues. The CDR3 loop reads CASELAGGETQYL. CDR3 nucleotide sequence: TGTGCCAGCGAACTAGCGGGAGGAGAGACCCAGTACCTC.

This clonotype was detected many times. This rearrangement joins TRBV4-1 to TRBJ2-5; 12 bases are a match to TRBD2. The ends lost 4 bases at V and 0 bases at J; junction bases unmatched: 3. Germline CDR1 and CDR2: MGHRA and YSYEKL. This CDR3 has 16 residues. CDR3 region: CASSPGLAGYQETQYF. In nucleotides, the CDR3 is TGCGCCAGCAGCCCAGGACTAGCGGGGTACCAAGAGACCCAGTACTTC.

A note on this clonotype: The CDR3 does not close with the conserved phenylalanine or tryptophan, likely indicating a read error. The chain's CDR3 is CRARDVYLGDSSYNEQFL. CDR3 nucleotides: TGCAGGGCTAGAGATGTGTATTTGGGAGACAGCTCCTACAATGAGCAGTTCCTC. V usage is TRBV20-1 and J usage is TRBJ2-1; either TRBD1 or TRBD2 may supply D (5 bases each). Per germline, CDR1 DFQATT and CDR2 SNEGSKA (reference sequence). This CDR3 is 18 amino acids long.

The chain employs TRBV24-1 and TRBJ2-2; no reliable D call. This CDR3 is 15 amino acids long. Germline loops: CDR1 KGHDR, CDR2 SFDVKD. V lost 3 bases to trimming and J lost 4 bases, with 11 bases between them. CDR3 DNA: TGTGCCACCAGTGATGCCGGGCCGGGCACCGGGGAGCTGTTTTTT. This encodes CATSDAGPGTGELFF.

In DNA, the CDR3 is TGTGCCAGCAGACTAAGCACCGGGACGGTGGCCAACCAGTACTTC. Translating gives CASRLSTGTVANQYF. The chain uses TRBV12-3 or TRBV12-4 and TRBJ2-5; D possibly uses TRBD1 or TRBD2 (5 bases each). Trimming removed 6 bases from V and 10 bases from J, with 24 bases in between. The CDR3 extends over 15 amino acids.

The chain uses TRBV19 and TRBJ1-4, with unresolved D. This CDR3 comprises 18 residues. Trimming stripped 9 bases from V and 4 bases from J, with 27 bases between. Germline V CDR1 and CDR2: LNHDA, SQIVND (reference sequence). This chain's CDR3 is CARETPNGREANNEKLFF. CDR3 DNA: TGTGCCAGGGAAACCCCCAACGGGAGAGAGGCCAATAATGAAAAACTGTTTTTT.